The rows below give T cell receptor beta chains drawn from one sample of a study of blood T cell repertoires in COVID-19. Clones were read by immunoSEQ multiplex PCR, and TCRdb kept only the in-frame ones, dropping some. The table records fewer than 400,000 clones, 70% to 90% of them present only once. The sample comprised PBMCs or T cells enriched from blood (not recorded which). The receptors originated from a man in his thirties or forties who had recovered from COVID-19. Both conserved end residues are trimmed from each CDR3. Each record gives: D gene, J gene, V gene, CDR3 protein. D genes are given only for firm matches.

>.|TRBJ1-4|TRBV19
ASSAQLRAGTNEKLF
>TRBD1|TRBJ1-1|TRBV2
ASLSDRGTEAF
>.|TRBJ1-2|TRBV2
ASRGDGQNYGYT
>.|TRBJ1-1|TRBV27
ASTLGGGSFLAEAF
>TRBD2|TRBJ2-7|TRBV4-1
ASSQEVLAGTYEQY
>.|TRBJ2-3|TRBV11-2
ASSLESKRNTQY
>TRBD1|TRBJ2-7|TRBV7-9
ASSVTGTGGYEQY
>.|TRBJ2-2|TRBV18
ASSPGRGNTGELF
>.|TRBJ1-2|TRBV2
ASRVGDSEGYT
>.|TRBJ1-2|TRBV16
ASLTPEGGPNYGYT
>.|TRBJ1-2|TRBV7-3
ASSPQTGDYGYT
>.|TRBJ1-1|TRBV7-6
ASSFDGSTEAF
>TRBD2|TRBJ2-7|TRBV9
ASSAWEWGGPYEQY
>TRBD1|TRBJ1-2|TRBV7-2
ASSPMTGYGYT
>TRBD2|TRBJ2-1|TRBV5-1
ASRRGGHNEQF
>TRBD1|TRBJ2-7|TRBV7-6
ASSVGTGGRSSYEQY
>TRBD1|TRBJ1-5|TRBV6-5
ASRRQGVDQPQH
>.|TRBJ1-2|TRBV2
ASETVRNYGYT
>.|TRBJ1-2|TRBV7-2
ASSPVLDGYT
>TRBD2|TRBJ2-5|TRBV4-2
ASSRKAGGLQETQY
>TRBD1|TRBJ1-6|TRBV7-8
ASSFVGPGTGHSPLH
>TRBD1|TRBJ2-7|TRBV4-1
ASSQDPGTGNEQY
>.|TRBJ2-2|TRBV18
ASSPNGGTNTGELF
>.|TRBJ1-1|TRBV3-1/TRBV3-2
ASSQGYRDAF
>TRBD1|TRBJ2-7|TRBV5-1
ASSLAGTGGFYEQY
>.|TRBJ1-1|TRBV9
ASSVGGGRGLEAF
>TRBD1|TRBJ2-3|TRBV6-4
ASSVGTGARDTQY
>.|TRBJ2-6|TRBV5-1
ASSPPHGNGANVLT
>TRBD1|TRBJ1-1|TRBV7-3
ASSLTGGGMNTEAF
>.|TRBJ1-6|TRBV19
ASRDSYNSPLH
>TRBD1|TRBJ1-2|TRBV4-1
ASSQTGDYGYT
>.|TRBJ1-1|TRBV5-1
ASSQRQAGTEAF
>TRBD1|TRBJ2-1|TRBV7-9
ASSKYPGQGVYNEQF
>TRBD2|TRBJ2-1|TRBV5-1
ASSPSSGGANNEQF
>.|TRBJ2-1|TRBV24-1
ATSRQEYNEQF
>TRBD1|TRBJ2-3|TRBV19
ASMPGQGTDTQY
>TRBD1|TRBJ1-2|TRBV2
ASRNRGYGYT
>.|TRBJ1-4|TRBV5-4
ASSLSTGSPNEKLF
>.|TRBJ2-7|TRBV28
ASKDPTGSRYEQY
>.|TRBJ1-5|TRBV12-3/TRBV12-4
ASSRVGNQPQH
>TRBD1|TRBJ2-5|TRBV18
ASSPRVGTGGETQY
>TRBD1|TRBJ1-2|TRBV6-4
ASSPYPKQGSNYGYT
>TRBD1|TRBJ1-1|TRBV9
ASSVSEGQLGTEAF
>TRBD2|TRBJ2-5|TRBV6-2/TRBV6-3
ASSRLAGNQETQY
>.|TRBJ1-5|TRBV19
ASSIPGNQPQH